The 31 T cell receptor beta chains reported below all come from one sample, sequenced in a study of post-analysis software for immune sequencing data. General study findings and limits: Patients carried roughly 5 TRBV segments more frequently than controls did, and TRBV5-6, TRBV5-1 and TRBV20-1 were among them.

The antigens of these receptors remain unknown. Sequencing libraries made from TCR beta cDNA carried unique molecular identifiers. A single record per CDR3 protein comes from TCRdb applying MiXCR to the PCR reads. The sample lists roughly 400,000 distinct CDR3 sequences; less than 40% were seen once. Specimen: blood. Source of these receptors: a girl between 2 and 10 years old with multiple sclerosis.

This clonotype was recorded a few times. V and J are TRBV10-3 and TRBJ1-5, with D unclear. The germline V gene has CDR1 ENHRY and CDR2 SYGVKD. The germline V and J ends were trimmed by 6 bases and 9 bases, with 24 bases remaining between them. This CDR3 spans 16 amino acids. The CDR3 nucleotides read TGTGCCATCAGCGAAACACCCGACGCCATCAACACGCCCCAGCATTTT. Amino acid sequence: CAISETPDAINTPQHF.

The J gene is TRBJ1-5, the V gene TRBV6-6; 7 nucleotides align to TRBD1. TRBJ1-4 explains the end of the DNA better; the J call may be wrong. CDR1 is MNHNY, CDR2 SVGAGI, per germline (reference sequence). The CDR3 loop spans 15 amino acids. CDR3 protein: CASSQPRGSNEKLFF. The CDR3 region has the DNA TGTGCCAGCAGTCAACCCAGGGGGTCGAATGAAAAACTGTTTTTT.

This clonotype has a handful of counts. This chain connects TRBV6-5 to TRBJ2-4, with 7 bases matching TRBD2. This CDR3 has 18 residues. With 5 bases clipped from V and 6 bases from J, the junction kept 19 bases outside the gene matches. CDR1 is MNHEY and CDR2 is SVGAGI in the germline V gene. In nucleotides, the CDR3 is TGTGCCAGCAGTCTACTCGGCGGACTAGGTTTAACCGCAAACATTCAGTACTTC. Translation gives CASSLLGGLGLTANIQYF.

The CDR3 spells CSVHSQGYEQFF. In DNA form, the CDR3 reads TGCAGCGTTCACTCACAGGGCTATGAGCAGTTCTTC. The chain joins TRBV29-1 to TRBJ2-1; tentatively, D is TRBD1 (6 bases). V lost 5 bases and J lost 8, with 13 bases in between. CDR1 and CDR2 from the germline V gene are SQVTM and ANQGSEA. The CDR3 runs to 12 residues.

The V gene is TRBV28, the J gene TRBJ2-5, with a tentative D call TRBD2 (6 bases). This CDR3 region has 15 residues. V dropped 2 bases and J dropped 1 base, with 11 bases sitting between them. Germline lookup yields CDR1 MDHEN and CDR2 SYDVKM. CDR3 DNA sequence: TGTGCCAGCAGTTTAGTTCGGGAGCCCCAAGAGACCCAGTACTTC. This gives the protein CASSLVREPQETQYF. The complete variable domain, with remaining parts taken from reference TRBV28 and TRBJ2-5, reads DVKVTQSSRYLVKRTGEKVFLECVQDMDHENMFWYRQDPGLGLRLIYFSYDVKMKEKGDIPEGYSVSREKKERFSLILESASTNQTSMYLCASSLVREPQETQYFGPGTRLLVL.

The table lists this clonotype with many counts. V and J are TRBV6-5 and TRBJ2-5; the match to TRBD1 covers 7 bases. V lost 2 bases to trimming and J lost 3 bases; unmatched junction nucleotides: 0. CDR1 MNHEY and CDR2 SVGAGI come from the germline V gene. This CDR3 is built from 13 residues. This chain's CDR3 is CASSYQGEETQYF. CDR3 nucleotides: TGTGCCAGCAGTTACCAGGGGGAAGAGACCCAGTACTTC.

There are a few counts of this clonotype. This chain uses TRBV6-5 with TRBJ2-7; unclear D gene. In germline, CDR1 is MNHEY, CDR2 SVGAGI. The CDR3 is 9 residues long. V was shortened by 10 bases and J by 4 bases, with 5 bases between the two germline ends. Written as DNA, the CDR3 is TGTGCCACTAAGTACGAGCAGTACTTC. Protein product: CATKYEQYF.

The V call is TRBV5-1, the J call TRBJ2-7, with a weak D call TRBD1 (6 bases). The CDR3 length is 14 residues. Germline values: CDR1 SGHRS, CDR2 YFSETQ. V was trimmed by 4 bases and J by 2 bases, leaving 13 bases between them. As DNA, the CDR3 is TGCGCCAGCAGCGTCACAGGGCCTCCCTACGAGCAGTACTTC. Translated: CASSVTGPPYEQYF.

The chain uses TRBV9 and TRBJ2-4; 11 bases align to TRBD2. The DNA matches TRBJ2-5 better at its end, which makes the J call doubtful. Germline V lookup: CDR1 SGDLS, CDR2 YYNGEE. The CDR3 spans 18 residues. The CDR3 region is CASSPTSGGRFGQETQYF. As DNA, the CDR3 is TGTGCCAGCAGCCCAACTAGCGGGGGAAGGTTTGGGCAAGAGACCCAGTACTTC.

In its sample, this clonotype was seen a few times. CDR3 in DNA: TGCGCCAGCAGCTTGAGGTTAGCCAGCCAAGAGACCCAGTACTTC. Protein sequence: CASSLRLASQETQYF. The V call is TRBV5-1, the J call TRBJ2-5; D remains ambiguous. This CDR3 has 15 amino acids. Trimming left V 1 base short and J 1 base short, with 11 bases between. The germline CDR1 and CDR2 sequences are SGHRS and YFSETQ.

This clonotype was counted between two and nine times. This rearrangement joins TRBV10-3 to TRBJ1-2, with unresolved D. V gave up 6 bases and J gave up 7 bases, with 9 bases separating them. The CDR3 covers 11 residues. Germline V gene lookup returns CDR1 ENHRY and CDR2 SYGVKD. CDR3 sequence: CAISQMGGYTF. In nucleotides, the CDR3 is TGTGCCATCAGCCAAATGGGTGGCTACACCTTC.

V and J are TRBV28 and TRBJ2-3; TRBD1 agrees at 8 bases. The CDR3 spans 14 residues. V trimming: 5 bases; J trimming: 4 bases; junction bases outside the gene matches: 5. CDR1 is MDHEN, CDR2 SYDVKM, per germline. CDR3 sequence (DNA): TGTGCCAGCAGTCCAGGGGGCGCGGCAGATACGCAGTATTTT. This codes for CASSPGGAADTQYF.

This clonotype has just a few counts. This rearrangement joins TRBV5-1 to TRBJ2-3; possibly TRBD2 for D (6 bases). There are 15 residues in the CDR3. Germline V gene lookup returns CDR1 SGHRS and CDR2 YFSETQ. V was trimmed by 0 bases and J by 6 bases, leaving 14 bases between them. Here the CDR3 DNA reads TGCGCCAGCAGCTTGGCTAGCGCTCGTGGGGATACGCAGTATTTT. Translated: CASSLASARGDTQYF.

This clonotype turned up a few times. The CDR3 reads CASSQVRGTLAYEQYF. The CDR3 DNA sequence: TGCGCCAGCAGCCAAGTCCGGGGGACTCTAGCCTACGAGCAGTACTTC. The chain is built from TRBV4-3 and TRBJ2-7; D is perhaps TRBD2 (6 bases). The CDR3 is 16 residues long. The V and J ends lost 1 base and 2 bases respectively, with 15 bases between them. From germline, CDR1 is LGHNA and CDR2 YSLEER.

The chain employs TRBV29-1 and TRBJ1-1; a weak D match, TRBD1 (6 bases). V was cut by 4 bases and J by 1 base, with 13 bases left in between. The CDR3 spans 14 residues. The germline gives CDR1 SQVTM, CDR2 ANQGSEA. The CDR3 loop reads CSVGGRGGNTEAFF. The CDR3 region has the DNA TGCAGCGTTGGGGGCAGGGGAGGGAACACTGAAGCTTTCTTT.

This clonotype was seen a few times. The chain joins TRBV7-9 to TRBJ2-7; the D call may be TRBD1 or TRBD2 (7 bases each). This CDR3 is 16 amino acids long. Trimming removed 5 bases from V and 5 bases from J, with 22 bases in between. Looked up from germline, CDR1 is SEHNR and CDR2 is FQNEAQ (reference sequence). The CDR3 loop reads CASSPPGGGQRHEQYF. The CDR3, as DNA: TGTGCCAGCAGCCCACCAGGGGGGGGACAACGCCACGAGCAGTACTTC.

Concerning this clonotype: A much larger clone lies one base from this, so it may be a read error. The chain joins TRBV7-8 to TRBJ2-1; the D is unclear. Germline V lookup: CDR1 SGHVS, CDR2 FQNEAQ. CDR3 length: 14 residues. In nucleotides, the CDR3 is TGTGCCAGCGGGCCCACTGCCTCCTACAATGAGCAGTGCTTC. Protein product: CASGPTASYNEQCF.

The V and J genes are TRBV12-3 or TRBV12-4 and TRBJ2-7; no clear D. This CDR3 has 13 residues. Deletions cut 4 bases from V and 2 bases from J, with 9 bases between. The CDR3 DNA reads as TGTGCCAGCAGTTACTGGTTCACCTACGAGCAGTACTTC. As protein: CASSYWFTYEQYF.

This clonotype has only a few counts. This chain joins TRBV11-2 and TRBJ2-1; TRBD2 matches at 12 bases. The germline CDR1 and CDR2 sequences are SGHAT and FQNNGV. The CDR3 sequence is 16 residues long. Germline trimming cut 5 bases from V and 3 bases from J; bases unmatched to any gene: 5. The DNA of the CDR3 is TGTGCCAGCAGCACCAGACTAGCGGGAGTCTACAATGAGCAGTTCTTC. Translation gives CASSTRLAGVYNEQFF. The complete variable domain, with remaining parts taken from reference TRBV11-2 and TRBJ2-1, reads EAGVAQSPRYKIIEKRQSVAFWCNPISGHATLYWYQQILGQGPKLLIQFQNNGVVDDSQLPKDRFSAERLKGVDSTLKIQPAKLEDSAVYLCASSTRLAGVYNEQFFGPGTRLTVL.

CDR3 amino acids: CASSPTTNEKLFF. CDR3 coding DNA: TGTGCCAGCAGCCCCACAACTAATGAAAAACTGTTTTTT. The chain employs TRBV28 and TRBJ1-4; D gene ambiguous. The CDR3 is made up of 13 amino acids. Trimming left V 6 bases short and J 0 bases short, with 5 bases between. Germline CDR1 reads MDHEN; CDR2 reads SYDVKM. The complete variable domain, with remaining parts taken from reference TRBV28 and TRBJ1-4, reads DVKVTQSSRYLVKRTGEKVFLECVQDMDHENMFWYRQDPGLGLRLIYFSYDVKMKEKGDIPEGYSVSREKKERFSLILESASTNQTSMYLCASSPTTNEKLFFGSGTQLSVL.

This clonotype has more than one count but fewer than ten. V and J are TRBV28 and TRBJ2-7, with a tentative D call TRBD1 (5 bases). The CDR3 runs to 13 residues. V lost 8 bases, J lost 0 bases, and 11 bases lay in between. Germline V lookup: CDR1 MDHEN, CDR2 SYDVKM. In DNA, the CDR3 is TGTGCCAGCGGGGCCACCCACTCCTACGAGCAGTACTTC. As protein: CASGATHSYEQYF. The full variable domain, rest sourced from reference TRBV28 and TRBJ2-7, is DVKVTQSSRYLVKRTGEKVFLECVQDMDHENMFWYRQDPGLGLRLIYFSYDVKMKEKGDIPEGYSVSREKKERFSLILESASTNQTSMYLCASGATHSYEQYFGPGTRLTVT.

The gene calls are TRBV12-3 or TRBV12-4 and TRBJ2-1, with TRBD1 matching over 7 bases. J was trimmed by 2 bases and V by 6 bases; bases with no gene match: 7. This CDR3 contains 15 residues. For the CDR3, the DNA is TGTGCCAGCAGCATCCCAGACAGGGCCTACAATGAGCAGTTCTTC. Residues: CASSIPDRAYNEQFF.

This chain joins TRBV5-1 and TRBJ1-4; 10 nucleotides match TRBD1. This CDR3 comprises 16 residues. Germline V gene sequence: CDR1 SGHRS, CDR2 YFSETQ. The junction had 3 bases not matched to a gene; V was cut back by 4 bases and J by 0 bases. The CDR3, as DNA: TGCGCCAGCAGCAGGACAGGGGGTACAACTAATGAAAAACTGTTTTTT. Translated, it gives CASSRTGGTTNEKLFF.

DNA for the CDR3: TGTGCCAGCAGCTTGGGTGGGTTCTACGAGCAGTACTTC. Encoded protein: CASSLGGFYEQYF. This chain joins TRBV5-4 and TRBJ2-7; D is uncertain. CDR1 and CDR2 from the germline V gene are SGHNT and YYREEE (reference sequence). The CDR3 consists of 13 residues. Deletions cut 0 bases from V and 3 bases from J, with 7 bases between.

This clonotype was observed a few times. The chain carries TRBV7-3 and TRBJ2-1, with 13 bases that match TRBD2. J lost 7 bases, V lost 4 bases, and 7 bases had no gene match. Germline loops: CDR1 SGHTA, CDR2 FQGTGA. There are 16 residues in the CDR3. CDR3 bases: TGTGCCAGCAGCTCTAATGGACTAGCGGGAGCGAATGAGCAGTTCTTC. Protein product: CASSSNGLAGANEQFF.

This clonotype was seen only a few times. The chain has TRBV10-3 and TRBJ2-7; D may be TRBD2 (5 bases). Per the germline V gene, CDR1 is ENHRY and CDR2 is SYGVKD. There are 13 residues in the CDR3. V was clipped by 8 bases and J by 4 bases, with 15 bases between them. The CDR3 DNA follows: TGTGCCATCTCGGTGGGAGAAAATTACGAGCAGTACTTC. It is translated as CAISVGENYEQYF.

The chain joins TRBV20-1 to TRBJ2-2; tentative D call: TRBD2 (6 bases). V was cut by 3 bases and J by 1 base, with 15 bases left in between. The length of the CDR3 is 16 residues. Germline CDR1 reads DFQATT; CDR2 reads SNEGSKA (reference sequence). Here the CDR3 reads CSARALAEGNTGELFF. The CDR3 bases are TGCAGTGCTAGGGCACTTGCGGAGGGGAACACCGGGGAGCTGTTTTTT.

In the case of this clonotype: Just one base apart from a much larger clone, this may be a read error. The chain is built from TRBV9 and TRBJ2-7, with 8 bases identical to TRBD1. Germline CDR1 is SGDLS and CDR2 is YYNGEE. The CDR3 totals 14 residues. V shed 3 bases and J 2 bases; nucleotides not matched to a gene: 4. This CDR3 is CASSGQGNPYEQYF. The CDR3 region has the DNA TGTGCCAGCAGCGGACAGGGGAACCCCTACGAGCAGTACTTC.

The chain uses TRBV27 and TRBJ1-2, with TRBD1 matching over 9 bases. Trimming cost V 3 bases and J 8 bases; bases outside gene matches: 10. The CDR3 length is 15 residues. Germline V gene sequence: CDR1 MNHEY, CDR2 SMNVEV (reference sequence). The CDR3 DNA follows: TGTGCCAGCAGTTTCGGAGGGACAGGGTACCGGGGCTACACCTTC. This translates into CASSFGGTGYRGYTF.

This clonotype was seen ten or more times. V and J are TRBV7-6 and TRBJ2-1; 8 bases fit TRBD2. The CDR3 sequence is 15 residues long. J gave up 8 bases and V 2 bases, and 8 bases lay outside the gene matches. Germline-derived CDR1 and CDR2 are SGHVS and FNYEAQ. The CDR3 protein is CASSLTGREVDEQFF. The CDR3 nucleotides read TGTGCCAGCAGCTTAACAGGGCGGGAGGTCGATGAGCAGTTCTTC.

The chain employs TRBV7-2 and TRBJ1-5, with D possibly being TRBD1 (6 bases). CDR3 size: 15 residues. The V gene's germline CDR1 is SGHTA and CDR2 FQGNSA. V dropped 5 bases and J dropped 0 bases, with 11 bases sitting between them. The CDR3: CASSIQGYSNQPQHF. The CDR3, as DNA: TGTGCCAGCAGCATACAGGGTTATAGCAATCAGCCCCAGCATTTT. The full variable domain, completed using reference TRBV7-2 and TRBJ1-5, is GAGVSQSPSNKVTEKGKDVELRCDPISGHTALYWYRQSLGQGLEFLIYFQGNSAPDKSGLPSDRFSAERTGGSVSTLTIQRTQQEDSAVYLCASSIQGYSNQPQHFGDGTRLSIL.